Each of the 23 T cell receptor beta chains below was sequenced from the same sample in a study of CD8+CD57+ T cells in acquired aplastic anemia. Both TCR beta VDJ combination and CDR3 sequence profiling were carried out. Genomic DNA was the template for this profiling. One entry per CDR3 protein results from TCRdb running MiXCR on the reads. The repertoire holds 150,000 to 200,000 distinct CDR3 sequences, with about three fifths as singletons. Sequences were obtained from sorted CD4+, CD8+, or CD8+CD57+ T cells (not recorded which) from PBMCs. Source of these receptors: a human donor with severe aplastic anemia or a healthy control (not recorded which).

This clonotype was recorded many times. The DNA of the CDR3 is TGTGCCAGCAGCTGGAAGAGGTCTGCTAACTACGAGCAGTACTTC. This sequence encodes CASSWKRSANYEQYF. The J gene is TRBJ2-7, the V gene TRBV5-6; no clear D. CDR1 is SGHDT and CDR2 is YYEEEE in the germline V gene. This CDR3 spans 15 amino acids. Trimming took 3 bases from V and 3 from J, leaving 16 bases between them.

The chain has TRBV7-9 and TRBJ2-7; maybe TRBD1 (5 bases). From germline, CDR1 is SEHNR and CDR2 FQNEAQ (reference sequence). The CDR3 has 14 residues. V lost 5 bases, J lost 2 bases, and 13 bases lay in between. CDR3 sequence: CASSRSGAPYEQYF. The CDR3 DNA reads as TGTGCCAGCAGCCGTTCTGGGGCGCCCTACGAGCAGTACTTC.

The V call is TRBV20-1, the J call TRBJ2-7; unclear D gene. The length of the CDR3 is 10 residues. V lost 5 bases to trimming and J lost 3 bases, with 5 bases between them. Per the germline V gene, CDR1 is DFQATT and CDR2 is SNEGSKA (reference sequence). The CDR3 nucleotides are TGCAGTGCTGGTCACTACGAGCAGTACTTC. This gives the protein CSAGHYEQYF.

The chain couples TRBV7-8 to TRBJ2-1; 7 bases are a match to TRBD1. The germline V gene has CDR1 SGHVS and CDR2 FQNEAQ. J gave up 2 bases and V 5 bases, and 9 bases lay outside the gene matches. The CDR3 length is 16 residues. The CDR3 spells CASSPTGISAYNEQFF. CDR3 coding DNA: TGTGCCAGCAGCCCGACAGGGATAAGTGCCTACAATGAGCAGTTCTTC.

With respect to this clonotype: Lacking the conserved final phenylalanine or tryptophan, this CDR3 likely reflects a read error. The V and J genes are TRBV7-9 and TRBJ1-6; 7 nucleotides agree with TRBD1. The germline CDR1 and CDR2 sequences are SEHNR and FQNEAQ (reference sequence). J gave up 10 bases and V 5 bases, and 23 bases lay outside the gene matches. CDR3 length: 19 residues. DNA of the CDR3: TGTGCCAGCAGCCGAACCCCCGAAAGAGCCGGGACAGCGCTCTCACCCCTCCACCTT. The encoded protein is CASSRTPERAGTALSPLHL.

This clonotype was found many times. The chain recombines TRBV5-6 with TRBJ1-2; perhaps TRBD1 as D (5 bases). Germline CDR1 reads SGHDT; CDR2 reads YYEEEE. V lost 0 bases, J lost 2 bases, and 11 bases lay in between. There are 15 residues in the CDR3. The CDR3, as DNA: TGTGCCAGCAGCTTGGAAGGGGCCGCGAACTATGGCTACACCTTC. It encodes CASSLEGAANYGYTF.

This clonotype was counted a single time. This chain links TRBV5-4 with TRBJ2-7; 12 bases are shared with TRBD2. With 4 bases clipped from V and 0 bases from J, the junction kept 8 bases outside the gene matches. The germline V gene encodes CDR1 SGHNT and CDR2 YYREEE (reference sequence). The CDR3 loop spans 17 amino acids. The CDR3 reads CASSLGTSGWSSYEQYF. In DNA, the CDR3 is TGTGCCAGCAGCCTCGGGACTAGCGGGTGGAGCTCCTACGAGCAGTACTTC.

V is TRBV5-1 and J is TRBJ2-7, with D maybe TRBD1 (6 bases). This CDR3 spans 13 amino acids. Germline assignment: CDR1 SGHRS and CDR2 YFSETQ. V dropped 4 bases and J dropped 3 bases, with 11 bases sitting between them. CDR3 bases: TGCGCCAGCAGCAACGGACAGTACTACGAGCAGTACTTC. It specifies CASSNGQYYEQYF.

The chain recombines TRBV11-2 with TRBJ2-7; 8 bases line up with TRBD2. The CDR3 sequence is 15 residues long. V was pared by 3 bases and J by 2 bases, with 6 bases of the junction left unmatched. The germline gives CDR1 SGHAT, CDR2 FQNNGV. The CDR3 coding sequence is TGTGCCAGCAGCTTCCGTTCGGGGGGGACCTACGAGCAGTACTTC. Its protein product is CASSFRSGGTYEQYF.

The gene calls are TRBV2 and TRBJ1-2; D possibly corresponds to TRBD1 (5 bases). In germline, CDR1 is SNHLY, CDR2 FYNNEI. Trimming pared 6 bases from V and 0 bases from J, leaving 14 bases between. The CDR3 has 15 amino acids. In DNA form, the CDR3 reads TGTGCCAGCAGCGGGGGAACAGCAGCTAACTATGGCTACACCTTC. It translates to CASSGGTAANYGYTF.

V is TRBV19 and J is TRBJ2-5; the match to TRBD1 covers 9 bases. CDR3 length equals 15 residues. Germline values: CDR1 LNHDA, CDR2 SQIVND (reference sequence). Trimming took 7 bases from V and 11 from J; bases not matched to a gene: 17. The CDR3 protein is CASKMGDREKPEQYF. The DNA of the CDR3 is TGTGCCAGTAAAATGGGGGACAGGGAGAAGCCTGAGCAGTACTTC. Looking up the rest from reference TRBV19 and TRBJ2-5 gives the full variable domain: DGGITQSPKYLFRKEGQNVTLSCEQNLNHDAMYWYRQDPGQGLRLIYYSQIVNDFQKGDIAEGYSVSREKKESFPLTVTSAQKNPTAFYLCASKMGDREKPEQYFGPGTRLLVL.

The rearrangement joins TRBV7-8 to TRBJ2-3, with D perhaps TRBD2 (5 bases). V lost 5 bases and J lost 4, with 10 bases in between. Germline V CDR1 and CDR2: SGHVS, FQNEAQ. This CDR3 comprises 13 residues. The CDR3 coding sequence is TGTGCCAGCAGCGGTACTAGTCCAGATACGCAGTATTTT. This codes for CASSGTSPDTQYF.

The CDR3 nucleotides read TGCGCCAGCAGCTGGCAAGACAGGGCGTACGAGCAGTACTTC. It encodes CASSWQDRAYEQYF. The chain is built from TRBV5-1 and TRBJ2-7; 7 bases are shared with TRBD1. The CDR3 is 14 residues long. V dropped 3 bases and J dropped 4; count of bases not matched to a gene: 7. CDR1 and CDR2 (germline): SGHRS, YFSETQ. Complete variable domain (other parts from reference TRBV5-1 and TRBJ2-7): KAGVTQTPRYLIKTRGQQVTLSCSPISGHRSVSWYQQTPGQGLQFLFEYFSETQRNKGNFPGRFSGRQFSNSRSEMNVSTLELGDSALYLCASSWQDRAYEQYFGPGTRLTVT.

The genes are TRBV7-8 and TRBJ2-6; 9 bases match TRBD1. Losses at the gene ends were 5 bases for V and 2 bases for J; bases not matched to a gene: 7. CDR1 is SGHVS, CDR2 FQNEAQ, per germline. The CDR3 extends over 17 amino acids. The CDR3: CASSGGDREAGANVLTF. DNA of the CDR3: TGTGCCAGCAGCGGGGGGGACAGGGAGGCTGGGGCCAACGTCCTGACTTTC.

This chain links TRBV20-1 with TRBJ2-7; TRBD2 matches 11 bases. There are 16 residues in the CDR3. The germline CDR1 and CDR2 sequences are DFQATT and SNEGSKA (reference sequence). The ends lost 1 base at V and 3 bases at J; junction bases unmatched: 8. The CDR3 loop reads CSARGLAGGRGYEQYF. The CDR3 DNA reads TGCAGTGCTAGAGGCCTAGCGGGGGGTAGGGGCTACGAGCAGTACTTC.

This clonotype was seen a few times. CDR3 sequence: CASSLAGRYYEQYF. CDR3 coding DNA: TGCGCCAGCAGCTTGGCAGGCAGGTACTACGAGCAGTACTTC. The chain joins TRBV5-1 to TRBJ2-7, with D unresolved. Per the germline V gene, CDR1 is SGHRS and CDR2 is YFSETQ. The V gene lost 0 bases and the J gene lost 3 bases, with 10 bases spanning the gap. This CDR3 has 14 residues. Full variable domain (remainder filled in from reference TRBV5-1 and TRBJ2-7): KAGVTQTPRYLIKTRGQQVTLSCSPISGHRSVSWYQQTPGQGLQFLFEYFSETQRNKGNFPGRFSGRQFSNSRSEMNVSTLELGDSALYLCASSLAGRYYEQYFGPGTRLTVT.

This clonotype turned up a few times. CDR3 loop: CASSSDRVSAGNTIYF. The CDR3 DNA is TGTGCCAGCAGCTCCGACAGGGTCTCGGCTGGAAACACCATATATTTT. The chain has TRBV7-9 and TRBJ1-3, with 7 bases lining up with TRBD1. This CDR3 comprises 16 residues. Unmatched junction bases numbered 8, after V lost 4 bases and J lost 2 bases. Germline CDR1 SEHNR, CDR2 FQNEAQ (reference sequence).

The V call is TRBV24-1, the J call TRBJ2-1, with 9 bases aligning to TRBD2. Germline CDR1 KGHDR, CDR2 SFDVKD. The CDR3 spans 16 residues. Trimming cost V 3 bases and J 3 bases; bases outside gene matches: 5. The CDR3 bases are TGTGCCACCAGTGATGGACTAGCGAAAATCTACAATGAGCAGTTCTTC. Amino acids: CATSDGLAKIYNEQFF.

The count of this clonotype is one. Without the conserved terminal phenylalanine or tryptophan, this CDR3 likely stems from a read error. The chain employs TRBV20-1 and TRBJ2-1; TRBD2 matches 7 bases. Trimming cost V 4 bases and J 0 bases; bases outside gene matches: 9. This CDR3 is 16 amino acids long. Germline-derived CDR1 and CDR2 are DFQATT and SNEGSKA (reference sequence). The CDR3 protein is CSAIPLSGFSYNEQFS. In nucleotides, the CDR3 is TGCAGTGCTATCCCGCTTAGCGGGTTCTCCTACAATGAGCAGTTCTCC.

This rearrangement joins TRBV7-8 to TRBJ2-7, with D hard to call. The germline V gene encodes CDR1 SGHVS and CDR2 FQNEAQ. The CDR3 is 15 amino acids. Deletions cut 2 bases from V and 6 bases from J, with 17 bases between. This CDR3 reads CASSLSSSSLCEQYF. CDR3 DNA sequence: TGTGCCAGCAGCTTATCCTCCAGTTCCCTCTGCGAGCAGTACTTC.

The rearrangement joins TRBV19 to TRBJ1-1; no firm D call. Between the trimmed V and J ends, which lost 8 bases and 2 bases, there was a span of 9 bases. Germline V gene sequence: CDR1 LNHDA, CDR2 SQIVND (reference sequence). The CDR3 has 12 residues. Written as DNA, the CDR3 is TGTGCCAGTTGCACCGCCAACACTGAAGCTTTCTTT. It translates to CASCTANTEAFF.

Worth noting for this clonotype: A junction end diverges from the germline sequence, so it may reflect a read error. As DNA, the CDR3 is TGTGCCAGCAGCTTGGCCCAGGGGATCGCTGAAGCTTTCTTT. Protein product: CASSLAQGIAEAFF. The rearrangement joins TRBV5-1 to TRBJ1-1; a weak D match, TRBD1 (6 bases). The CDR3 covers 14 residues. Germline V CDR1 and CDR2: SGHRS, YFSETQ.

This clonotype showed up many times. The rearrangement links TRBV19 to TRBJ1-1, with D tentatively TRBD1 (6 bases). Germline CDR1 LNHDA, CDR2 SQIVND (reference sequence). V was shortened by 6 bases and J by 7 bases, with 15 bases between the two germline ends. This CDR3 region has 13 residues. The CDR3 is CASSPYGGSEAFF. The CDR3 DNA follows: TGTGCCAGTAGCCCTTACGGGGGCAGTGAAGCTTTCTTT.